The rows below give T cell receptor beta chains drawn from one sample of a study of cytomegalovirus exposure and HLA in healthy donors. TCRdb keeps only in-frame clones here, not all; method: immunoSEQ multiplex PCR. The data contain about 150,000 clones, around four fifths of them singletons. The sample was PBMCs. The receptors come from a man between 35 and 55 years old in good health and CMV-seronegative. Both conserved end residues are part of each CDR3. Each record gives: D gene, J gene, clone size, V gene, CDR3 protein, CDR3 DNA. D genes are given only for firm matches. A clone size is listed for some rows: how often the clone was seen (once, few, many), or a class if it is expanded.

D: TRBD1; J: TRBJ2-1; size: few; V: TRBV15; CDR3: CATSKTPGDRGLNEQFF; DNA: TGTGCCACCAGCAAGACTCCCGGGGACAGGGGGCTGAATGAGCAGTTCTTC
D: .; J: TRBJ2-7; size: .; V: TRBV7-2; CDR3: CASSLGSTVSYEQYF; DNA: TGTGCCAGCAGCTTAGGATCGACAGTCTCCTACGAGCAGTACTTC
D: .; J: TRBJ2-7; size: .; V: TRBV7-6; CDR3: CASSVTSSYEQYF; DNA: TGTGCCAGCAGCGTCACTAGCAGTTACGAGCAGTACTTC
D: .; J: TRBJ2-6; size: .; V: TRBV19; CDR3: CASSPDRSTSGANVLTF; DNA: TGTGCCAGTAGTCCCGACAGAAGTACCTCTGGGGCCAACGTCCTGACTTTC
D: .; J: TRBJ1-5; size: .; V: TRBV6-1; CDR3: CASSGPPRSNQPQHF; DNA: TGTGCCAGCAGTGGTCCTCCTCGGAGCAATCAGCCCCAGCATTTT
D: .; J: TRBJ2-7; size: few; V: TRBV6-5; CDR3: CASSYRDSYEQYF; DNA: TGTGCCAGCAGTTACCGGGACTCCTACGAGCAGTACTTC
D: TRBD1; J: TRBJ1-3; size: .; V: TRBV9; CDR3: CASSETGQEINTIYF; DNA: TGTGCCAGCAGTGAGACAGGGCAGGAAATAAACACCATATATTTT
D: TRBD1; J: TRBJ1-2; size: .; V: TRBV2; CDR3: CASRGPGDYGYTF; DNA: TGTGCCAGTAGGGGGCCAGGTGACTATGGCTACACCTTC
D: TRBD2; J: TRBJ2-1; size: once; V: TRBV13; CDR3: CASSLGTRLAGGYGSYNEQFF; DNA: TGTGCCAGCAGCTTAGGGACGAGACTAGCGGGAGGGTATGGCTCCTACAATGAGCAGTTCTTC
D: TRBD1; J: TRBJ2-7; size: .; V: TRBV7-2; CDR3: CASSPGTALSEQYF; DNA: TGTGCCAGCAGCCCGGGGACAGCTCTCTCCGAGCAGTACTTC
D: .; J: TRBJ2-3; size: few; V: TRBV9; CDR3: CASSGTSSTDTQYF; DNA: TGTGCCAGCAGCGGGACTTCTAGCACAGATACGCAGTATTTT
D: TRBD2; J: TRBJ2-7; size: .; V: TRBV7-8; CDR3: CASSTGGGKGYEQYF; DNA: TGTGCCAGCAGTACGGGGGGTGGGAAAGGCTACGAGCAGTACTTC
D: .; J: TRBJ1-1; size: once; V: TRBV7-2; CDR3: CASSFTGKSEAFF; DNA: TGTGCCAGCAGCTTCACAGGGAAATCTGAAGCTTTCTTT
D: .; J: TRBJ2-6; size: .; V: TRBV28; CDR3: CASSSYSGANVLTF; DNA: TGTGCCAGCAGTTCCTACTCTGGGGCCAACGTCCTGACTTTC
D: .; J: TRBJ1-1; size: once; V: TRBV19; CDR3: CASGEYTEAFF; DNA: TGTGCCAGTGGGGAGTACACTGAAGCTTTCTTT
D: TRBD1; J: TRBJ2-1; size: .; V: TRBV7-3; CDR3: CASSPTGGPSYNEQFF; DNA: TGTGCCAGCAGCCCGACAGGGGGCCCCTCCTACAATGAGCAGTTCTTC